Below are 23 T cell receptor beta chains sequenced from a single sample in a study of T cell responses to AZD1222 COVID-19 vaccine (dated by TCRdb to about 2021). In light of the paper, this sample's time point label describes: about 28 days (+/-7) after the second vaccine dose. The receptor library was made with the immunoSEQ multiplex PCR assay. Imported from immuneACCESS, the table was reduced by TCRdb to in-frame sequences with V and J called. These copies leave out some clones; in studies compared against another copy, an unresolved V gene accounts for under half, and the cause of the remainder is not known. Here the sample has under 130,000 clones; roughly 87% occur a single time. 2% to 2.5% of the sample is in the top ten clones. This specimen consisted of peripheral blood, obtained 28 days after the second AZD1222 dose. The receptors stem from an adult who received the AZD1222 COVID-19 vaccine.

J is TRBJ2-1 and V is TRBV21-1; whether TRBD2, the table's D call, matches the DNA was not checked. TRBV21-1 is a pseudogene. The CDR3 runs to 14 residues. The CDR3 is CAGSGTSGSNEQFF. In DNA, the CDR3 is TGTGCCGGCTCCGGGACTAGCGGGAGCAATGAGCAGTTCTTC.

The CDR3 spells CASSLGAGGPSAYNEQFF. CDR3 coding DNA: TGCGCCAGCAGCTTGGGAGCGGGAGGGCCCAGCGCCTACAATGAGCAGTTCTTC. J is TRBJ2-1 and V is TRBV5-1; 10 bases map to TRBD2. The CDR3 is 18 residues long. Germline loops: CDR1 SGHRS, CDR2 YFSETQ. J gave up 2 bases and V 0 bases, and 8 bases lay outside the gene matches.

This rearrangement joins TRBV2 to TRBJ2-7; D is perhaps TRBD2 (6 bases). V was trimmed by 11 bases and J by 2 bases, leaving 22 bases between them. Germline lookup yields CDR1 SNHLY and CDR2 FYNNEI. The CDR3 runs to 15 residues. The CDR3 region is CAYGGSGGKAYEQYF. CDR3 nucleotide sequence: TGTGCCTACGGAGGGTCGGGCGGAAAGGCCTACGAGCAGTACTTC.

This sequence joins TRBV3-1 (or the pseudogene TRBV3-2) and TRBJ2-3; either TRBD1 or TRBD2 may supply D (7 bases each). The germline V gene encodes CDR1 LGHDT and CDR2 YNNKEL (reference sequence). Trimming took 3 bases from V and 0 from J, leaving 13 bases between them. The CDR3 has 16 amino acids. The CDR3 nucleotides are TGTGCCAGCAGCCAGAGCGGGACAGCCAGCACAGATACGCAGTATTTT. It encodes CASSQSGTASTDTQYF.

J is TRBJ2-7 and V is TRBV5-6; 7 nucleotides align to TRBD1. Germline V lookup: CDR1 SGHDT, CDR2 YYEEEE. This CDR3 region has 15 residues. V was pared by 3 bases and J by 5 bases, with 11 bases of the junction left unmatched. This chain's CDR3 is CASSSWTGSFHEQYF. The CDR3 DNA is TGTGCCAGCAGCTCTTGGACAGGAAGCTTTCACGAGCAGTACTTC.

The CDR3, as DNA: TGTGCCAGCTCACCACCCCCCGGGGGCAATTTACACTATGGCTACACCTTC. Translated, it gives CASSPPPGGNLHYGYTF. The V and J genes are TRBV18 and TRBJ1-2; D is possibly TRBD1 (6 bases). The germline V gene has CDR1 KGHSH and CDR2 LQKENI. The CDR3 totals 17 residues. The V end was cut by 0 bases, the J end by 3 bases, with 17 bases between.

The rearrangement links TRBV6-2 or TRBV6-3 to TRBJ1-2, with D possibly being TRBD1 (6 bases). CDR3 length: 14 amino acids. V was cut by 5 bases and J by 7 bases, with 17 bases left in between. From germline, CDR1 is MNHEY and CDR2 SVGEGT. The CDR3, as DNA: TGTGCCAGCAGTAGGGATTGGGGGCGCATTGGCTACACCTTC. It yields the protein CASSRDWGRIGYTF.

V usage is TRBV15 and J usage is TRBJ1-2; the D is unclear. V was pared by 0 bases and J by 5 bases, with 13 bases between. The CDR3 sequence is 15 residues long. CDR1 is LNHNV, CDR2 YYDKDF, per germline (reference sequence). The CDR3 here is CATSREEMGGYGYTF. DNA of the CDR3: TGTGCCACCAGCAGAGAAGAGATGGGAGGATATGGCTACACCTTC. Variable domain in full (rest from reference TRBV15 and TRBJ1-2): DAMVIQNPRYQVTQFGKPVTLSCSQTLNHNVMYWYQQKSSQAPKLLFHYYDKDFNNEADTPDNFQSRRPNTSFCFLDIRSPGLGDTAMYLCATSREEMGGYGYTFGSGTRLTVV.

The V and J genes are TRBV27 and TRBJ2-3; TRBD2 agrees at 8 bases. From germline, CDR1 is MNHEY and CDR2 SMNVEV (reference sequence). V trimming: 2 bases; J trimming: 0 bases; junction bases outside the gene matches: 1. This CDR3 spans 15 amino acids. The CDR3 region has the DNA TGTGCCAGCAGTTTAGCTAGCGGGAGCACAGATACGCAGTATTTT. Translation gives CASSLASGSTDTQYF.

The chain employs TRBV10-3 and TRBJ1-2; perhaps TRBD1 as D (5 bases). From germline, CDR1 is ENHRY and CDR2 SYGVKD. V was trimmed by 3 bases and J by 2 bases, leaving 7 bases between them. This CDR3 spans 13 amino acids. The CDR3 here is CAISDRGNYGYTF. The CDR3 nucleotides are TGTGCCATCAGTGACCGGGGGAACTATGGCTACACCTTC.

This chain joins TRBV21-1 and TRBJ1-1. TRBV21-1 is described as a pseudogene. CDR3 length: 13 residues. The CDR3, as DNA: TGTGCCAGCAGCATTTGGACGGAGATTGAAGCTTTCTTT. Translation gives CASSIWTEIEAFF.

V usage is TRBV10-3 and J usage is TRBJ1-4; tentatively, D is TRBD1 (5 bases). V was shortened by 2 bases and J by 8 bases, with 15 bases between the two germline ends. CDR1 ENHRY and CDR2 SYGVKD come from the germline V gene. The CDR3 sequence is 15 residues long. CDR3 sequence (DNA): TGTGCCATCAGTGAGAGTCAGAGAAGGGGAGAAAAACTGTTTTTT. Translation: CAISESQRRGEKLFF.

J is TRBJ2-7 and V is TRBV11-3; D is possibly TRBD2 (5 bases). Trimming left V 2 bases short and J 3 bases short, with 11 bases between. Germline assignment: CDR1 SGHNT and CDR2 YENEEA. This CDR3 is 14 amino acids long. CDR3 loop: CASSLRSGYYEQYF. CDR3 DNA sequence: TGTGCCAGCAGCTTAAGATCGGGGTACTACGAGCAGTACTTC.

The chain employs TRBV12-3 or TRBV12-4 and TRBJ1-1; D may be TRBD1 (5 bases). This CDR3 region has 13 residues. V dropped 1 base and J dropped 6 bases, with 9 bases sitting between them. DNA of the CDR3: TGTGCCAGCAGTTTAGGGGGGATCTCTGAAGCTTTCTTT. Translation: CASSLGGISEAFF.

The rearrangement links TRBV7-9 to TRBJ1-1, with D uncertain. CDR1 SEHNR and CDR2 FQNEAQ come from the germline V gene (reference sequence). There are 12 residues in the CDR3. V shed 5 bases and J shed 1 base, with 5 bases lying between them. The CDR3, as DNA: TGTGCCAGCAGCCCAAGGAACACTGAAGCTTTCTTT. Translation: CASSPRNTEAFF.

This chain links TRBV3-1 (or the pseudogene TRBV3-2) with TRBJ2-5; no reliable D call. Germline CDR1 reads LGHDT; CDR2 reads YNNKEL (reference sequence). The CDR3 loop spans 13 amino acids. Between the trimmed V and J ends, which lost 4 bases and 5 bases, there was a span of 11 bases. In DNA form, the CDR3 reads TGTGCCAGCAGCCCTTCGGAGATGGAGACCCAGTACTTC. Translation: CASSPSEMETQYF.

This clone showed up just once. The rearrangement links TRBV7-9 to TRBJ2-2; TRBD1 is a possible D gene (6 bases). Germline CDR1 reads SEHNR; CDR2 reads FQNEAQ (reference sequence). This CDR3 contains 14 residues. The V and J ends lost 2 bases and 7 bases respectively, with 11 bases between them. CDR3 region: CASSLTGLFGELFF. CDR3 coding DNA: TGTGCCAGCAGCTTAACAGGGTTATTCGGGGAGCTGTTTTTT.

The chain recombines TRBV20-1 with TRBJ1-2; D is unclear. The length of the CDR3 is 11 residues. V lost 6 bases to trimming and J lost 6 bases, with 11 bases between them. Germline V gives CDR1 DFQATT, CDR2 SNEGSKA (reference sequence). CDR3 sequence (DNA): TGCAGTGCCACCAGGACCAATGGCTACACCTTC. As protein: CSATRTNGYTF.

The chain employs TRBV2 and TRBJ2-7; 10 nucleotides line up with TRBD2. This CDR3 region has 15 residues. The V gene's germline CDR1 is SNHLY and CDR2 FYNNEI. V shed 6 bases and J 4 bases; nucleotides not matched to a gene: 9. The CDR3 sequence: CASRAPSGSGYEQYF. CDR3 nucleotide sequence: TGTGCCAGCAGAGCCCCTAGCGGGAGTGGGTACGAGCAGTACTTC.

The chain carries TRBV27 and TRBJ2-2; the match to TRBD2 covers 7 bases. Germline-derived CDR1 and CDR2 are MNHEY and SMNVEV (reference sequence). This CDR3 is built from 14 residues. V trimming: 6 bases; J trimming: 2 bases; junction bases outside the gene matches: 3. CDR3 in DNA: TGTGCCAGCAGCGGGACTATTAACACCGGGGAGCTGTTTTTT. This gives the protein CASSGTINTGELFF.

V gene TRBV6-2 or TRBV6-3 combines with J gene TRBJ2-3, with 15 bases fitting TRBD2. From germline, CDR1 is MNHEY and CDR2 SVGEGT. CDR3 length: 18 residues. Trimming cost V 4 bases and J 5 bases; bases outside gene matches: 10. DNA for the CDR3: TGTGCCAGCAGTTCCGAGGTTGGACTAGCGGGAGGGGAAGATACGCAGTATTTT. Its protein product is CASSSEVGLAGGEDTQYF.

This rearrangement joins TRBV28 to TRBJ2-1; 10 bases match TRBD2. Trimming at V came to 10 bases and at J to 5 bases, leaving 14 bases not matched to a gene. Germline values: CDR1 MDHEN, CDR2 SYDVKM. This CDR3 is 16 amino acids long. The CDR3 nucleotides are TGTGCCACTGACAGATCCGGGACTAGCGTCGACAATGAGCAGTTCTTC. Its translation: CATDRSGTSVDNEQFF.

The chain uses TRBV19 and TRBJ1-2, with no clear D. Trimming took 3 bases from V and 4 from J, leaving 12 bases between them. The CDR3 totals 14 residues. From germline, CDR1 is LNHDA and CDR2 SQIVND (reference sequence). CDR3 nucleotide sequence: TGTGCCAGTAGTATTGATAGGCTAGGCTATGGCTACACCTTC. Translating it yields CASSIDRLGYGYTF.